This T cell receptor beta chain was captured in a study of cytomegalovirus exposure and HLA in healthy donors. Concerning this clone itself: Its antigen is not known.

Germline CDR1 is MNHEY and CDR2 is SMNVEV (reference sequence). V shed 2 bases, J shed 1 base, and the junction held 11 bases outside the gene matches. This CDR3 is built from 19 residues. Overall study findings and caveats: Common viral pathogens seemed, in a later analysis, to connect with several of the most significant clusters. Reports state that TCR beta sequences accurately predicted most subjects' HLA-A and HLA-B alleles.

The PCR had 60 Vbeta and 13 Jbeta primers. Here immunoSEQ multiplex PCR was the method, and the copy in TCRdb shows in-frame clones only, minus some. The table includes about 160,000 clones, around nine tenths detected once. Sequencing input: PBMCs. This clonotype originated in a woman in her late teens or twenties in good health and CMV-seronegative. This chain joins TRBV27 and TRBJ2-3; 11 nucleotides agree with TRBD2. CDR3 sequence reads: CASSLRPRVAGGRTDTQYF. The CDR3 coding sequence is TGTGCCAGCAGTTTAAGGCCACGGGTAGCGGGAGGGCGCACAGATACGCAGTATTTT.